The rows below give T cell receptor beta chains drawn from one sample of a study of post-analysis software for immune sequencing data. TCRdb redid the calling of the PCR reads with MiXCR, one entry per CDR3 protein. The repertoire holds a few hundred thousand distinct CDR3 sequences, with 30% to 45% as singletons. Sequencing input: blood. The receptors come from a girl aged 10 to 17 with multiple sclerosis. CDR3s include the opening cysteine and the closing phenylalanine or tryptophan. A D gene is named only where the DNA matches it firmly. Clone size is stated in some rows and not others, as once, few, many or a class when expanded.

j_call v_call d_call clone_size cdr3_aa cdr3_nt
TRBJ2-2 TRBV20-1 NA NA CSARRGGLTGELFF TGCAGTGCTAGAAGGGGGGGCCTAACCGGGGAGCTGTTTTTT
TRBJ1-1 TRBV4-2 NA NA CASSQDTGTLNTEAFF TGTGCCAGCAGCCAAGATACAGGCACACTGAACACTGAAGCTTTCTTT
TRBJ2-7 TRBV7-2 TRBD2 NA CAISEGTSGYYEQYF TGTGCCATCAGTGAGGGTACTAGCGGATACTACGAGCAGTACTTC
TRBJ2-1 TRBV7-9 TRBD2 NA CASSLLAGGGTYNEQFF TGTGCCAGCAGCTTATTGGCTGGCGGGGGTACATACAATGAGCAGTTCTTC
TRBJ1-2 TRBV28 TRBD1 NA CASSVTGGGDYTF TGTGCCAGCAGCGTAACAGGGGGCGGTGACTACACCTTC
TRBJ2-7 TRBV5-5 TRBD1 NA CASSLGGQGAREQYF TGTGCCAGCAGCCTTGGGGGACAGGGGGCGCGGGAGCAGTACTTC
TRBJ1-6 TRBV27 TRBD1 few CASSPGRGRSPLHF TGTGCCAGCAGTCCGGGCAGGGGGCGCTCACCCCTCCACTTT
TRBJ2-7 TRBV12-3/TRBV12-4 NA NA CASSATVPYEQYF TGTGCCAGCAGTGCGACGGTACCCTACGAGCAGTACTTC
TRBJ2-7 TRBV5-6 NA NA CASSLEATSSYEQYF TGTGCCAGCAGCTTGGAGGCGACATCATCCTACGAGCAGTACTTC
TRBJ1-2 TRBV6-5 TRBD1 few CASSYSIVGTGGPLNYGYTF TGTGCCAGCAGTTACTCGATTGTTGGGACAGGGGGCCCTCTGAACTATGGCTACACCTTC
TRBJ2-5 TRBV20-1 TRBD1 NA CSASLDRGNVQYF TGCAGTGCTAGTTTGGACAGGGGGAATGTGCAGTACTTC